What follows are 6 T cell receptor beta chains derived from one specimen sequenced in a study of PD-1 blockade in classical Hodgkin lymphoma. The table came from immunoSEQ multiplex PCR; TCRdb's copy has only in-frame clones and leaves some out. The repertoire includes around 99,000 clones, 80% to 90% of them detected once, and 15% to 20% sits in the top ten. Autologous stem cell transplantation was followed by relapse in every patient, and brentuximab vedotin exposure varied. The sample consisted of peripheral blood mononuclear cells (PBMCs), taken before the second cycle of nivolumab. The source is a human donor with classical Hodgkin lymphoma.

This chain joins TRBV5-1 and TRBJ2-3; perhaps D is TRBD1 or TRBD2 (5 bases each). The germline V and J ends were trimmed by 0 bases and 2 bases, with 16 bases remaining between them. CDR3 size: 17 residues. Germline V CDR1 and CDR2: SGHRS, YFSETQ. CDR3 sequence reads: CASSLGAAGSSTDTQYF. For the CDR3, the DNA is TGCGCCAGCAGCTTGGGAGCGGCAGGGTCGTCCACAGATACGCAGTATTTT.

This chain links TRBV5-1 with TRBJ2-5; D gene ambiguous. CDR1 and CDR2 (germline): SGHRS, YFSETQ. The CDR3 sequence is 13 residues long. Between the trimmed V and J ends, which lost 1 base and 2 bases, there was a span of 6 bases. This CDR3 reads CASSLRGQETQYF. The CDR3 DNA is TGCGCCAGCAGCTTGAGAGGTCAAGAGACCCAGTACTTC.

The V call is TRBV10-3, the J call TRBJ1-1; the D is unclear. This CDR3 is built from 14 residues. V gave up 2 bases and J gave up 6 bases, with 13 bases separating them. Germline V CDR1 and CDR2: ENHRY, SYGVKD. The CDR3 DNA is TGTGCCATCAGTGAGCTGGAGGGTGGGTCTGAAGCTTTCTTT. Translated, it gives CAISELEGGSEAFF.

The chain employs TRBV21-1 and TRBJ1-2. TRBV21-1 is tagged as a pseudogene. The CDR3 contains 13 residues. CDR3 in amino acids: CATQVGANYGYTF. CDR3 nucleotide sequence: TGTGCCACCCAGGTTGGGGCTAACTATGGCTACACCTTC.

This rearrangement joins TRBV13 to TRBJ2-2; 7 nucleotides align to TRBD1. Germline CDR1 and CDR2: PRHDT and FYEKMQ (reference sequence). The CDR3 extends over 15 amino acids. The V and J ends lost 4 bases and 7 bases, in that order; junction bases with no gene match: 9. The CDR3 DNA is TGTGCCAGCAGCTCCACGGGACAGCGAGACGGGGAGCTGTTTTTT. It encodes CASSSTGQRDGELFF.

This clone was recorded a few times. V gene TRBV27 combines with J gene TRBJ1-1; D is ambiguous. Trimming shortened V by 6 bases and J by 0 bases, and 8 bases separated the two germline ends. This CDR3 is built from 13 residues. Per germline, CDR1 MNHEY and CDR2 SMNVEV (reference sequence). DNA for the CDR3: TGTGCCAGCAGCGTTACCGTGAACACTGAAGCTTTCTTT. Its translation: CASSVTVNTEAFF.